Here is one T cell receptor (beta chain) with its context. Antigen specificity is unknown. The data were obtained in a study of cytotoxic CD8 clonotypes in ibrutinib-treated CLL. Across the study: Within the patient group, around 11 were relapsed/refractory and approximately 16 treatment-naive, and some 18 were IGHV unmutated. General study points: Public clonotypes, an uncommon group, contracted or remained stable on treatment. Circulating CD8+ T-cell counts were tracked by baseline clonality, which exceeded that of age-matched healthy donors.

Generated by immunoSEQ multiplex PCR, the TCRdb table keeps only in-frame clones and is missing some. Altogether some 10,000 clones are present, 81% being singletons, with the ten largest covering 20% to 25%. Germline V CDR1 and CDR2: SGHNT, YYREEE (reference sequence). The CDR3 contains 15 residues. Trimming removed 2 bases from V and 5 bases from J; junction bases left unmatched: 6. The material sequenced was PBMCs, taken at disease progression, from a patient treated with ibrutinib. The origin of this receptor is a human donor with chronic lymphocytic leukemia. The V call is TRBV5-4, the J call TRBJ2-5; 10 bases fit TRBD2. CDR3 amino acids: CASSLASGSPETQYF. In DNA form, the CDR3 reads TGTGCCAGCAGCTTAGCTAGCGGGAGCCCGGAGACCCAGTACTTC.